This paragraph covers one T cell receptor (beta chain) sequence. Antigen unknown. Between the trimmed V and J ends, which lost 4 bases and 7 bases, there was a span of 21 bases. CDR3 length equals 15 residues. The V gene's germline CDR1 is SGHRS and CDR2 YFSETQ. This entry comes from a study of T cell responses to AZD1222 COVID-19 vaccine. Method: immunoSEQ multiplex PCR; TCRdb's copy keeps in-frame clones and lacks some. Of about 130,000 clones in the sample, more than 85% are singletons; the top ten hold 2.8%. General observations from the study: Along spike, vaccine-associated CD4 TCRs were found throughout, with dominance at 160-218 and 743-854. Baseline serostatus was positive in only six or seven AZD1222 recipients. Among the donors, most were white British and more were female, and clonal diversity was possibly underestimated. Reports say nearly half of spike-specific TCRs go after unmutated variant regions.

This receptor was obtained from an adult in good health. The rearrangement links TRBV5-1 to TRBJ2-7; D might be TRBD1 (6 bases). The specimen comprised peripheral blood, sampled on day 0 of AZD1222 vaccination. CDR3 in DNA: TGCGCCAGCAGCGCCCGGGACACCGAACCCAGGGAGCAGTACTTC. Translated, it gives CASSARDTEPREQYF.